Given below is one T cell receptor (beta chain) in context. No cognate antigen has been identified for it. No much larger clone exists at a distance of one base, and base qualities are not known. Library preparation used PCR. TCR sequencing of DNA from cultured CD4+ T cells used the Oncomine TCR Beta short-read assay at the Johns Hopkins FTIC core. The QIAamp micro DNA kit was used to extract genomic DNA from the cultured CD4+ T cells. Oncomine TCR Beta libraries from cultured CD4+ T cells were pooled using unique dual indexes and sequenced on an Illumina iSeq 100. In the authors' own workflow: Non-productive sequences were filtered out, and CDR3s that did not start with C, did not end with F or W, or were shorter than 7 amino acids were discarded. The MANAFEST web application was used to identify antigen-specific clonotypes by comparing peptide-stimulated wells against reference wells and other culture wells. An FDR below 0.05, an odds ratio above 5, and a productive frequency above 0.1% in at least two of three replicate wells were required for clones to be considered positive. A clonotype was classed as cross-reactive if the clonotype showed significant expansion both in SARS-CoV-2 spike wells and in at least one common cold coronavirus spike condition. Levenshtein distances (stringdist) and unrooted phylogenetic trees (ape) in R version 3.6.1 were used to assess CDR3 homology. TCRdb trimmed the raw reads at Q25, called clones with MiXCR and kept productive beta chains. CDR3 protein duplicates are merged, each entry listing the most common genes and DNA. TCRdb's processing, not the authors', yielded these V and J calls. The sample contains roughly 18,000 distinct CDR3 sequences, around 80% of them found a single time. 15% to 20% of the sample is in the top ten clones.

The sample is drawn from a study of vaccination and CD4 T cells after COVID-19 (dated by TCRdb to between 2021 and 2024). For the study in its entirety: In the convalescent cohort there were six males and four females, among whom were two Hispanic individuals, seven Caucasians, two Asians and one multiracial person. Post-COVID blood samples were collected from convalescent patients a median of roughly 100 days after diagnosis, with a range of roughly 35 to 170 days. In over 8 COVID-19 convalescent patients and a handful of infection-naive healthy vaccine recipients, the spike-specific CD4+ TCR repertoire before mRNA vaccination was compared with the repertoire after mRNA vaccination. Post-vaccine blood samples were collected a median of around 10 weeks after the second vaccine dose, ranging from about 13 to 241 days. Control cultures used a CEFX viral epitope pool as positive control, an HIV-1 Nef peptide pool as negative control, or no peptide. Each participant got two doses of either the Pfizer-BioNTech BNT162b2 vaccine (n=8) or the Moderna mRNA-1273 vaccine (n=2). Culture stimuli were overlapping spike peptide pools from SARS-CoV-2 and from the common cold coronaviruses HCoV-NL63, HCoV-OC43 and HCoV-229E.

What the authors observed across the whole study: In convalescent patients, a median roughly 86% of post-vaccine SARS-CoV-2-reactive clones were detected only after vaccination, suggesting vaccine-specific priming. Although the median number of SARS-CoV-2-reactive clonotypes went up from some 23 after infection to roughly 40 after vaccination, the increase was not significant. The study included relatively few convalescent patients and did not analyze early timepoints after natural infection. In convalescent patients, nearly all vaccine-specific clones (304 of 307) were found to be mono-reactive for SARS-CoV-2 spike rather than cross-reactive with common cold coronaviruses.

What the treatment or condition label conveys for this sample: roughly 10-day PBMC culture with coronavirus spike peptide pools or control peptides (ViraFEST assay). The study used the ViraFEST assay, which expanded antigen-specific T cells with peptide pools and then identified expanded clonotypes by TCR sequencing. The absence of prior SARS-CoV-2 infection in healthy vaccine recipients was confirmed by negative nucleocapsid antibody tests before and after vaccination. Under 2.5 million PBMCs per well were cultured in IMDM with roughly 5% human AB serum and 8 to 10 IU/ml IL-2, plus 10 ug/ml peptide pools. On days 3 and 7, half of the culture medium was replaced with fresh IL-2-containing medium. Once the cells had been in culture for 10 days, the EasySep CD4+ T cell isolation kit was used to isolate CD4+ T cells by negative selection. Ficoll-Paque Plus gradient centrifugation was used to isolate PBMCs from whole blood, and the isolated PBMCs were then either used fresh or cryopreserved at -140C. In general, triplicate wells were set up for every culture condition.

The germline V gene (reference sequence) sets CDR1 to SGHNT and CDR2 to YYREEE. The CDR3 goes from the cysteine to the phenylalanine over 13 residues. The CDR3 DNA has 39 bases and is translated from base 1. V sheds 6 bases and J sheds 5 bases, leaving 14 bases between their ends. The TCR comes from a human donor who received a COVID-19 vaccine. Sequenced material: CD4+ T cells from blood, cultured in vitro, taken after SARS-CoV-2 vaccination. This receptor chain uses TRBV5-4 and TRBJ1-2; the D gene assignment is ambiguous. The CDR3 protein: CASTVHGLYGYTF. The bases read TGTGCCAGCACCGTACATGGCCTTTATGGCTACACCTTC.